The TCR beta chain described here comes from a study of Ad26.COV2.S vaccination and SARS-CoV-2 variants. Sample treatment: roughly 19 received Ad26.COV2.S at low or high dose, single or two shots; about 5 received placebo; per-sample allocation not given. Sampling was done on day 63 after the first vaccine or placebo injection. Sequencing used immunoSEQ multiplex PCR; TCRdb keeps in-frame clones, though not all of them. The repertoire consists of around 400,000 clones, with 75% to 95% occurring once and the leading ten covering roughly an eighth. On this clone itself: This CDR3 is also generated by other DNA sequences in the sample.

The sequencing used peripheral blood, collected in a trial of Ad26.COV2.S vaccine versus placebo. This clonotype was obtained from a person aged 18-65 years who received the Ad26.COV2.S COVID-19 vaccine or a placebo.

The CDR3 nucleotides read TGTGCCAGTAGTATAGGTCCAGGGGACTACGAGCAGTACTTC. This codes for CASSIGPGDYEQYF. The chain joins TRBV19 to TRBJ2-7, with D maybe TRBD1 (6 bases). Germline V gene sequence: CDR1 LNHDA, CDR2 SQIVND (reference sequence). V lost 1 base to trimming and J lost 3 bases, with 10 bases between them. CDR3 length: 14 amino acids. Together with reference TRBV19 and TRBJ2-7, the CDR3 gives the full variable domain: DGGITQSPKYLFRKEGQNVTLSCEQNLNHDAMYWYRQDPGQGLRLIYYSQIVNDFQKGDIAEGYSVSREKKESFPLTVTSAQKNPTAFYLCASSIGPGDYEQYFGPGTRLTVT.